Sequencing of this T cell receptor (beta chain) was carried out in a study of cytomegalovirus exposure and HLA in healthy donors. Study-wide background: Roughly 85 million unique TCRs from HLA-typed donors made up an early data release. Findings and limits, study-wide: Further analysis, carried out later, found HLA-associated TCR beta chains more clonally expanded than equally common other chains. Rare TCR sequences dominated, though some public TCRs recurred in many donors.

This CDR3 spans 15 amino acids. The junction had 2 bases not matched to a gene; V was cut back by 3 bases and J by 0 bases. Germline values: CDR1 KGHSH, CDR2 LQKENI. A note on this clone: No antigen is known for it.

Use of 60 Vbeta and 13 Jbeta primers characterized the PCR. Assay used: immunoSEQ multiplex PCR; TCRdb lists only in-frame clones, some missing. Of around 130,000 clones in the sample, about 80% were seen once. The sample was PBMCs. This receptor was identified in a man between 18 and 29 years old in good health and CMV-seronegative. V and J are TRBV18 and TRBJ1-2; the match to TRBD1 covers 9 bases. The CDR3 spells CASSPGQGPNYGYTF. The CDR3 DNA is TGTGCCAGCTCACCTGGACAGGGGCCTAACTATGGCTACACCTTC.